The clone carrying this T cell receptor beta chain showed up just a few times. V trimming: 0 bases; J trimming: 0 bases; junction bases outside the gene matches: 4. Germline-derived CDR1 and CDR2 are SGHNT and YYREEE (reference sequence). This CDR3 has 18 amino acids. The data were obtained in a study of blood T cell repertoires in COVID-19. Generated by immunoSEQ multiplex PCR, the TCRdb table keeps only in-frame clones and is missing some. The table has around 160,000 clones, approximately 86% seen once. Sequenced material: peripheral blood. This TCR was recovered from a man in his 60s with acute or convalescent COVID-19. The V gene is TRBV5-4, the J gene TRBJ2-4, with 12 bases matching TRBD2. Here the CDR3 reads CASSLGLAGELAKNIQYF. CDR3 DNA sequence: TGTGCCAGCAGCTTGGGACTAGCGGGGGAGCTAGCCAAAAACATTCAGTACTTC.